This record looks at one T cell receptor beta chain sequence and its context. The antigen it binds to is not known. No per-base quality is available; no much larger clone lies one base away. Peripheral blood CD8+ and CD4+ T cells from healthy donors, Susac syndrome patients and multiple sclerosis patients were profiled using high-throughput TCR beta sequencing. The multiple sclerosis controls were treatment-naive patients whose relapsing-remitting disease, either stable or active, fulfilled the revised McDonald criteria. Bulk CD8+ and CD4+ T cells were purified by magnetic negative isolation, whereas CD8+ TEMRA cells were enriched by FACS. Blood was collected in EDTA tubes and processed within 24 hours, with PBMCs isolated through density gradient centrifugation. PBMCs intended for TCR sequencing were frozen in liquid nitrogen and were later thawed in a 37 degrees C water bath. The sorted or isolated CD4+, CD8+ and CD8+ TEMRA cells reached a purity of at least 90%.

This entry comes from a study of CD8 T cells in Susac syndrome (dated by TCRdb to between 2018 and 2021). Context from the whole study: The study used repertoire sequencing to test whether antigen drove CD8+ T cell activation and differentiation in Susac syndrome. The study compared CD8+ T cell repertoire clonality among over ten healthy donors, approximately 14 Susac syndrome patients and 15 multiple sclerosis patients.

RNA was extracted with the RNeasy kit and roughly 0.5 to 1 ug was reverse transcribed using random hexamers. The immunoSEQ multiplex PCR assay, covering 54 Vbeta and 13 Jbeta segments, was used to amplify TCR beta CDR3 regions. PCR amplification bias was corrected using a synthetic template baseline for primer optimization and computational correction. The source study handled its data this way. Reads were annotated to V, D and J genes according to IMGT and were analyzed with immunoSEQ Analyzer, with only productive sequences retained. Clonality was calculated as one minus the Shannon entropy normalized by log2 of the number of productive unique sequences. For each patient and control, public and private clones were evaluated within the 100 most prevalent clones. Clones were defined as Susac-specific when absent from the healthy and MS cohorts, from approximately 1,100 published viral clones and from other ImmuneACCESS disease sequences. The public sequencing data were trimmed at Q25 with fastp and processed into clonotypes with MiXCR by TCRdb, which kept only in-frame beta chains. Identical CDR3 proteins give one entry, which carries the most common genes and DNA. The V and J calls reflect TCRdb's pipeline rather than the authors' work. This sample lists 330,000 or so distinct CDR3 sequences; around nine tenths were detected once. The ten largest clones add up to more than 0.15% of the sample.

At the junction V is shortened by 5 bases and J by 0 bases, with 23 bases in between. From cysteine to phenylalanine, the CDR3 is 18 amino acids long. The retained sequence is limited to the CDR3, 54 bases, with the frame set at the first base. In the germline V gene (reference sequence), CDR1 corresponds to SEHNR and CDR2 to FQNEAQ. Overall study results and their limits: The TCR sequencing and HLA analysis was acknowledged to have included a relatively small number of individuals.

The receptor was derived from a human donor with multiple sclerosis. Sequenced sample: CD8+ T cells from PBMCs. The chain uses TRBV7-9 and TRBJ2-7; the D gene cannot be resolved reliably. This receptor carries the CDR3 CASSPTEVFAAPSYEQYF. The base sequence is TGTGCCAGCAGCCCTACCGAGGTTTTCGCGGCACCCTCCTACGAGCAGTACTTC.